The rows below give T cell receptor beta chains drawn from one sample of a study of blood T cell repertoires in COVID-19. The table came from immunoSEQ multiplex PCR; TCRdb's copy has only in-frame clones and leaves some out. Among around 380,000 clones, over 75% were seen once, and the ten largest hold 1.3%. The specimen was PBMCs or T cells enriched from blood (not recorded which). These receptors were obtained from a man under 40 who had recovered from COVID-19. The CDR3 runs from the conserved cysteine through the conserved F or W. D genes are given only for firm matches. Clone size is shown for a subset of rows, as once, few, many or a class of expanded clone.

d_call j_call v_call clone_size cdr3_nt cdr3_aa
- TRBJ1-6 TRBV19 - TGTGCCAGTAGTACAGGGACACCAAATAATTCACCCCTCCACTTT CASSTGTPNNSPLHF
- TRBJ2-7 TRBV2 - TGTGCCAGCAGTGAGGAGGGTCAGGGGGCCTACGAGCAGTACTTC CASSEEGQGAYEQYF
- TRBJ1-5 TRBV6-5 - TGTGCCAGCAGTTACGGTGAGGGTTCTCAGCCCCAGCATTTT CASSYGEGSQPQHF
TRBD2 TRBJ2-1 TRBV11-3 few TGTGCCAGCAGCTTAGATCCCCTAGCGGGCTACAATGAGCAGTTCTTC CASSLDPLAGYNEQFF
- TRBJ2-5 TRBV6-5 - TGTGCCAGCACCAGTGGGACTCACCAAGAGACCCAGTACTTC CASTSGTHQETQYF
TRBD1 TRBJ1-6 TRBV12-5 once TGTGCTAGTGGTCCACAGGGGCGTTATTCACCCCTCCACTTT CASGPQGRYSPLHF
TRBD2 TRBJ2-5 TRBV3-1/TRBV3-2 - TGTGCCAGCATTAGCGGGGGGGCAGGGGAGACCCAGTACTTC CASISGGAGETQYF
TRBD1 TRBJ1-5 TRBV4-1 - TGCGCCAGCAGCCAGCCTGGACAGGGGAGCGTCCGGAGCAATCAGCCCCAGCATTTT CASSQPGQGSVRSNQPQHF
- TRBJ2-2 TRBV28 - TGTGCCAGCGATGGACTTCCCAACACCGGGGAGCTGTTTTTT CASDGLPNTGELFF
- TRBJ1-1 TRBV15 - TGTGCCACCAGCAGAGTGGACAGTGATATGAACACTGAAGCTTTCTTT CATSRVDSDMNTEAFF
- TRBJ2-7 TRBV5-1 - TGCGCCAGCAGACGACAGGAGTCCTACGAGCAGTACTTC CASRRQESYEQYF
TRBD1 TRBJ1-1 TRBV4-2 - TGTGCCAGCAGCCAAGAGGGGCAGGGGGTCACTGAAGCTTTCTTT CASSQEGQGVTEAFF
TRBD2 TRBJ2-5 TRBV7-9 - TGTGCCAGCAGCCCCGGACTAGCGGGGGTACCAAGAGAGACCCAGTACTTC CASSPGLAGVPRETQYF
- TRBJ1-6 TRBV3-1/TRBV3-2 - TGTGCCAGCAGCCAACAGGGCGGCTCACCCCTCCACTTT CASSQQGGSPLHF
- TRBJ2-2 TRBV19 - TGTGCCAGTACCGAGGGGGTTAGATTAGGGGAGCTGTTTTTT CASTEGVRLGELFF
- TRBJ1-1 TRBV21-1 once TGTGCCAGCAGTCCGGGAACTAGAGCTTTCTTT CASSPGTRAFF
- TRBJ2-1 TRBV6-6 - TGTGCCAGCGACCCTAGGGGAAGTTACTACAATGAGCAGTTCTTC CASDPRGSYYNEQFF
TRBD1 TRBJ1-5 TRBV7-2 - TGTGCCAGCAGCTGGGGGACAGTGAATAGCAATCAGCCCCAGCATTTT CASSWGTVNSNQPQHF
- TRBJ2-2 TRBV5-1 - TGCGCCAGCAGCTCTCAGCGCGACACCGGGGAGCTGTTTTTT CASSSQRDTGELFF
- TRBJ2-2 TRBV5-1 - TGCGCCAGCAGGGGCGCGGGGAACACCGGGGAGCTGTTTTTT CASRGAGNTGELFF
- TRBJ2-7 TRBV7-8 - TGTGCCAGCAGCTTAGAGGACTATCCTAACTCCTACGAGCAGTACTTC CASSLEDYPNSYEQYF
- TRBJ2-3 TRBV18 - TGTGCCAGCTCGTCACAGGGAGCAAGCACAGATACGCAGTATTTT CASSSQGASTDTQYF
- TRBJ1-4 TRBV5-1 - TGCGCCAGCAGACTACAGGGATTGGCGACTAATGAAAAACTGTTTTTT CASRLQGLATNEKLFF
- TRBJ2-1 TRBV11-2 - TGTGCCAGCAGCTTAGTGGCAGGGCGGCGTGGGGAGCAGTTCTTC CASSLVAGRRGEQFF
TRBD1 TRBJ2-7 TRBV3-1/TRBV3-2 - TGTGCCAGCAGCCAAGTAGGGACAGGGGACGAGCAGTACTTC CASSQVGTGDEQYF
- TRBJ2-3 TRBV10-1 - TGCGCCAGCAGTGAGTCGCAGGGAACAGATACGCAGTATTTT CASSESQGTDTQYF
- TRBJ1-1 TRBV11-2 - TGTGCCAGCAGCCCACAGGGAGCAGGGAACACTGAAGCTTTCTTT CASSPQGAGNTEAFF
TRBD1 TRBJ1-5 TRBV24-1 - TGTGCCACCATCCCCGGGCCAGGGGGTAATAATCAGCCCCAGCATTTT CATIPGPGGNNQPQHF
TRBD1 TRBJ1-3 TRBV6-6 - TGTGCCAGCAGTTACCTGACAGGGGACGGAAACACCATATATTTT CASSYLTGDGNTIYF
- TRBJ2-3 TRBV7-8 - TGTGCCAGCCTTAGCACAGATACGCAGTATTTT CASLSTDTQYF
TRBD2 TRBJ2-3 TRBV5-1 - TGCGCCAGCAGCTTGCGGGGGACTAGCTGGTCCGAAGGCACAGATACGCAGTATTTT CASSLRGTSWSEGTDTQYF
TRBD2 TRBJ2-2 TRBV5-5 once TGTGCCAGCAGCTTGCGGCAGGGAGGGTTTAGGGAGCTGTTTTTT CASSLRQGGFRELFF
TRBD1 TRBJ1-2 TRBV25-1 - TGTGCCAGCAGTGAACCCGGGACAGGGATAAACTATGGCTACACCTTC CASSEPGTGINYGYTF
- TRBJ2-2 TRBV24-1 - TGTGCCACCAGCCCCGGGACTTCCAACACCGGGGAGCTGTTTTTT CATSPGTSNTGELFF
- TRBJ2-7 TRBV19 - TGTGCCAGTAGCCACGCGGGGCGCCTGAACGAGCAGTACTTC CASSHAGRLNEQYF
- TRBJ1-2 TRBV7-8 - TGTGCCAGCAGCTTAGACAGTTTGTATGGCTACACCTTC CASSLDSLYGYTF
TRBD1 TRBJ1-6 TRBV10-1 - TGCGCCAGCAGGGGGGACAGGGAACAATCACCCCTCCACTTT CASRGDREQSPLHF
TRBD1 TRBJ2-2 TRBV7-9 - TGTGCCAGCAGCCACCGGGACAGGGGGAACACCGGGGAGCTGTTTTTT CASSHRDRGNTGELFF
TRBD2 TRBJ2-7 TRBV6-5 few TGTGCCAGCAGTCAGACTAGCGGGGGGGCCGACGAGCAGTACTTC CASSQTSGGADEQYF
- TRBJ1-2 TRBV30 - TGTGCCTGGAGACGCGGGGGAGGAGGAGGAGGCTATGGCTACACCTTC CAWRRGGGGGGYGYTF
TRBD1 TRBJ2-2 TRBV9 - TGTGCCAGCAGCATACAGGGGGCACCCGGGGAGCTGTTTTTT CASSIQGAPGELFF
TRBD2 TRBJ2-1 TRBV3-1/TRBV3-2 - TGTGCCAGCAGCCAAGGGATAGCGGGCTACAATGAGCAGTTCTTC CASSQGIAGYNEQFF
- TRBJ1-6 TRBV15 - TGTGCCACCAGCAGCCGCTCCTATAATTCACCCCCCCACTTT CATSSRSYNSPPHF
- TRBJ1-4 TRBV21-1 - TGTGCCAGCAGCAAAGAGGAAGTCAGGGCTAATGAAAAACTGTTTTTT CASSKEEVRANEKLFF
TRBD2 TRBJ2-5 TRBV7-9 - TGTGCCAGCAGCTTCCCAGCGGGGGCTCAAGAGACCCAGTACTTC CASSFPAGAQETQYF
TRBD1 TRBJ2-1 TRBV9 - TGTGCCAGCAGCGCGGGACAGGGGAGCTACAATGAGCAGTTCTTC CASSAGQGSYNEQFF
- TRBJ1-2 TRBV7-9 - TGTGCCAGCAGCTTACAGGCCCCTAACTATGGCTACACCTTC CASSLQAPNYGYTF
- TRBJ1-1 TRBV3-1/TRBV3-2 - TGTGCCAGCAGCCTGGGGGGGAAGACTGAAGCTTTCTTT CASSLGGKTEAFF
TRBD1 TRBJ2-1 TRBV19 - TGTGCCAGTAGTAGAAACAGGGGGCCCTACTACAATGAGCAGTTCTTC CASSRNRGPYYNEQFF
TRBD2 TRBJ2-1 TRBV7-3 - TGTGCCAGCAGCCCCTTTAGCGGGGGCTACAATGAGCAGTTCTTC CASSPFSGGYNEQFF
- TRBJ1-1 TRBV14 few TGTGCCAGCAGCCAAGGAGGAGGGGTAGGAGCTTTCTTT CASSQGGGVGAFF
- TRBJ2-5 TRBV12-3/TRBV12-4 - TGTGCCAGCAGTTCCGGGACACAAGAGACCCAGTACTTC CASSSGTQETQYF
- TRBJ2-5 TRBV7-2 - TGTGCCAGCAGCTTATCTATACAAGAGACCCAGTACTTC CASSLSIQETQYF
TRBD1 TRBJ1-6 TRBV27 - TGTGCCAGCAGTGGGACAGGGGGTCCTAATAATTCACCCCTCCACTTT CASSGTGGPNNSPLHF
TRBD2 TRBJ2-7 TRBV6-5 - TGTGCCAGCAGCCGATCCCTAGCGGGGGGAATGCAGTACTTC CASSRSLAGGMQYF
TRBD1 TRBJ2-7 TRBV6-2/TRBV6-3 - TGTGCCAGCAGTTACGGGACAGATAAATACGAGCAGTACTTC CASSYGTDKYEQYF
- TRBJ1-1 TRBV30 - TGTGCCTGGAGCGCTATGAACACTGAAGCTTTCTTT CAWSAMNTEAFF
- TRBJ1-5 TRBV4-2 once TGTGCCAGCAGCCAAGATCAAAATCAGCCCCAGCATTTT CASSQDQNQPQHF
- TRBJ2-5 TRBV6-6 - TGTGCCAGCAGTGACGACAGGAGGCAAGAGACCCAGTACTTC CASSDDRRQETQYF